This entry lists 24 T cell receptor beta chains sequenced from one sample in a study of blood T cell repertoires in COVID-19 (dated by TCRdb to between 2020 and 2021). Libraries were prepared through the immunoSEQ multiplex PCR assay. Imported from immuneACCESS, the table was reduced by TCRdb to in-frame sequences with V and J called. These copies leave out some clones; in studies compared against another copy, an unresolved V gene accounts for under half, and the cause of the remainder is not known. The sample contains approximately 480,000 clones, 80% to 90% of them found a single time. The ten largest clonotypes hold 0.7% to 1% of the sample. Material: peripheral blood. These receptors were collected from a man aged 18 to 29 with COVID-19, enrolled during active disease.

The chain links TRBV7-6 to TRBJ1-1; perhaps TRBD1 as D (6 bases). V was pared by 7 bases and J by 3 bases, with 18 bases between. The CDR3 is 15 amino acids. Germline lookup yields CDR1 SGHVS and CDR2 FNYEAQ. CDR3 in DNA: TGTGCCAGCACCCCGGTGGGTGGGGGCTACACTGAAGCTTTCTTT. Its protein product is CASTPVGGGYTEAFF. Full variable domain (outside the CDR3, taken from reference TRBV7-6 and TRBJ1-1): GAGVSQSPRYKVTKRGQDVALRCDPISGHVSLYWYRQALGQGPEFLTYFNYEAQQDKSGLPNDRFSAERPEGSISTLTIQRTEQRDSAMYRCASTPVGGGYTEAFFGQGTRLTVV.

The table lists this clone with a few counts. The chain is built from TRBV7-9 and TRBJ1-6, with D maybe TRBD1 (5 bases). Germline loops: CDR1 SEHNR, CDR2 FQNEAQ (reference sequence). CDR3 length: 14 amino acids. Between the trimmed V and J ends, which lost 5 bases and 7 bases, there was a span of 12 bases. The DNA for the CDR3 is TGTGCCAGCAGCATGGGGGGGGACAATTCACCCCTCCACTTT. Protein sequence: CASSMGGDNSPLHF.

The chain uses TRBV3-1 (or the pseudogene TRBV3-2) and TRBJ2-3, with TRBD2 matching 8 bases. From germline, CDR1 is LGHDT and CDR2 YNNKEL (reference sequence). The J segment lost 1 base and the V segment lost 2 bases, leaving 8 bases of the junction unmatched. The CDR3 has 17 residues. CDR3 sequence: CASSQRARAGGTDTQYF. The CDR3 region has the DNA TGTGCCAGCAGCCAAAGGGCGCGAGCGGGGGGCACAGATACGCAGTATTTT.

This chain links TRBV7-9 with TRBJ1-3; D remains unclear. There are 15 residues in the CDR3. CDR1 SEHNR and CDR2 FQNEAQ come from the germline V gene (reference sequence). V lost 0 bases, J lost 0 bases, and 6 bases lay in between. The CDR3 region has the DNA TGTGCCAGCAGCTTAGCCGGTATCTCTGGAAACACCATATATTTT. It codes for CASSLAGISGNTIYF.

The chain joins TRBV13 to TRBJ2-7; 7 nucleotides agree with TRBD2. CDR3 length: 14 residues. The V segment lost 3 bases and the J segment 2 bases; nucleotides outside the gene matches: 4. Germline CDR1 reads PRHDT; CDR2 reads FYEKMQ (reference sequence). The CDR3 DNA reads as TGTGCCAGCAGCTTGCGGGAGCTACCCTACGAGCAGTACTTC. Translating gives CASSLRELPYEQYF.

This chain joins TRBV7-9 and TRBJ2-7; 7 nucleotides line up with TRBD1. The CDR3 has 13 residues. Germline V CDR1 and CDR2: SEHNR, FQNEAQ (reference sequence). Germline trimming cut 3 bases from V and 4 bases from J; bases unmatched to any gene: 3. The CDR3 is CASSFWTGYEQYF. CDR3 nucleotides: TGTGCCAGCAGCTTTTGGACAGGATACGAGCAGTACTTC.

The chain has TRBV13 and TRBJ1-5; D perhaps matches TRBD1 (5 bases). CDR1 PRHDT and CDR2 FYEKMQ come from the germline V gene (reference sequence). The CDR3 has 14 residues. The germline V and J ends were trimmed by 3 bases and 4 bases, with 10 bases remaining between them. The DNA for the CDR3 is TGTGCCAGCAGCTTGAGACAGCTTAATCAGCCCCAGCATTTT. Its translation is CASSLRQLNQPQHF.

The CDR3 nucleotides read TGTGCCAGTAGTATAGGGCGGGACAGACGGGCATATGGCTACACCTTC. Its translation: CASSIGRDRRAYGYTF. The chain recombines TRBV19 with TRBJ1-2, with 7 bases fitting TRBD1. V trimming: 1 base; J trimming: 5 bases; junction bases outside the gene matches: 10. This CDR3 is built from 16 residues. Germline values: CDR1 LNHDA, CDR2 SQIVND (reference sequence).

This chain links TRBV3-1 (or the pseudogene TRBV3-2) with TRBJ1-1; 8 bases line up with TRBD1. The CDR3 covers 13 residues. CDR1 is LGHDT, CDR2 YNNKEL, per germline (reference sequence). Germline trimming cut 3 bases from V and 11 bases from J; bases unmatched to any gene: 8. The CDR3 nucleotides read TGTGCCAGCAGCCATCACCTCCAGGGGGCGGCTTTCTTT. It codes for CASSHHLQGAAFF.

This clone came up a few times. The chain uses TRBV6-2 or TRBV6-3 and TRBJ2-7; perhaps TRBD1 as D (6 bases). V lost 6 bases and J 5 bases, leaving 20 bases between the germline ends. This CDR3 contains 15 residues. Germline CDR1 reads MNHEY; CDR2 reads SVGEGT. The CDR3 loop reads CASSYTVGTYNEQYF. In nucleotides, the CDR3 is TGTGCCAGCAGCTATACTGTGGGGACATACAACGAGCAGTACTTC.

This clone has a handful of counts. This sequence joins TRBV25-1 and TRBJ1-5; 9 nucleotides align to TRBD1. Trimming at V came to 3 bases and at J to 7 bases, leaving 4 bases not matched to a gene. CDR3 length equals 14 residues. Germline V gene sequence: CDR1 MGHDK, CDR2 SYGVNS. CDR3: CASSDGTGRQPQHF. CDR3 coding DNA: TGTGCCAGCAGTGACGGGACAGGGAGACAGCCCCAGCATTTT.

V usage is TRBV11-3 and J usage is TRBJ2-3; D may be TRBD2 (7 bases). Germline V gene sequence: CDR1 SGHNT, CDR2 YENEEA. The CDR3 contains 19 residues. The ends were cut back, 0 bases at V and 5 bases at J, with 24 bases in the middle. The DNA for the CDR3 is TGTGCCAGCAGCTTAGATCTGTTGGAGGGGGGGCCGGGGTTAGATACGCAGTATTTT. It specifies CASSLDLLEGGPGLDTQYF.

The V call is TRBV11-3, the J call TRBJ2-7; no clear D. Trimming shortened V by 2 bases and J by 1 base, and 6 bases separated the two germline ends. The germline V gene encodes CDR1 SGHNT and CDR2 YENEEA. The CDR3 extends over 13 amino acids. The DNA of the CDR3 is TGTGCCAGCAGCTTACCAGGTTCCTACGAGCAGTACTTC. Its protein is CASSLPGSYEQYF.

The V gene is TRBV25-1, the J gene TRBJ1-4; 11 bases align to TRBD1. CDR1 and CDR2 (germline): MGHDK, SYGVNS. The CDR3 contains 15 residues. V lost 6 bases and J lost 8; bases outside the gene matches: 8. The CDR3 sequence: CASSDPGQGVEKLFF. CDR3 DNA: TGTGCCAGCAGCGACCCGGGACAGGGGGTAGAAAAACTGTTTTTT.

The chain is built from TRBV11-3 and TRBJ1-2; D is possibly TRBD1 (6 bases). Germline CDR1 SGHNT, CDR2 YENEEA. V lost 1 base, J lost 3 bases, and 15 bases lay in between. The CDR3 spans 16 residues. CDR3 protein: CASSLGGGPGDYGYTF. As DNA, the CDR3 is TGTGCCAGCAGCTTAGGAGGGGGACCTGGCGACTATGGCTACACCTTC.

The V gene is TRBV5-6, the J gene TRBJ2-7; TRBD1 might be the D (6 bases). CDR3 length: 15 amino acids. CDR1 is SGHDT, CDR2 YYEEEE, per germline. Trimming cost V 3 bases and J 1 base, with 14 bases left between them. DNA of the CDR3: TGTGCCAGCAGCTCGGACAGCACTCCTTCCTACGAGCAGTACTTC. This sequence encodes CASSSDSTPSYEQYF.

As concerns this clone: A junction boundary mismatches the germline segment, possibly from a read error. This sequence joins TRBV2 and TRBJ1-5; a weak D match, TRBD1 (6 bases). The germline CDR1 and CDR2 sequences are SNHLY and FYNNEI. The CDR3 is 14 residues long. CDR3 in DNA: TGTGCCAGCAGTCAAAGCAGGGGCAACCAGCCCCAGCATTTT. It translates to CASSQSRGNQPQHF.

Notes on this clone: Other DNA sequences within the sample encode an identical CDR3. This sequence joins TRBV19 and TRBJ2-7; 10 bases are a match to TRBD2. V trimming: 5 bases; J trimming: 0 bases; junction bases outside the gene matches: 1. Germline CDR1 LNHDA, CDR2 SQIVND (reference sequence). The CDR3 has 14 amino acids. Here the CDR3 DNA reads TGTGCCAGTAGTGCTAGCGGGAGCTCCTACGAGCAGTACTTC. This encodes CASSASGSSYEQYF.

The table lists this clone with a count of one. J is TRBJ2-2 and V is TRBV29-1, with TRBD1 matching 8 bases. The CDR3 is 15 residues long. With V trimmed by 4 bases and J by 2 bases, 6 bases remained unmatched. CDR1 and CDR2 from the germline V gene are SQVTM and ANQGSEA. As DNA, the CDR3 is TGCAGCGTTGGAGTGACAGGGGTTAACACCGGGGAGCTGTTTTTT. It encodes CSVGVTGVNTGELFF.

V and J are TRBV27 and TRBJ2-6, with TRBD1 as a possible D gene (5 bases). Germline V CDR1 and CDR2: MNHEY, SMNVEV (reference sequence). The CDR3 runs 18 residues. Trimming stripped 7 bases from V and 0 bases from J, with 19 bases between. The DNA of the CDR3 is TGTGCCAGCATGCCGTGGGGCGATGGGCTCTCTGGGGCCAACGTCCTGACTTTC. Translating gives CASMPWGDGLSGANVLTF.

CDR3 DNA: TGTGCCAGCAGGGGCCAAGCTGAAGCTTTCTTT. Encoded protein: CASRGQAEAFF. This chain joins TRBV3-1 (or the pseudogene TRBV3-2) and TRBJ1-1; unclear D gene. Germline V gene sequence: CDR1 LGHDT, CDR2 YNNKEL (reference sequence). The CDR3 sequence is 11 residues long. V was pared by 6 bases and J by 6 bases, with 8 bases between.

The V call is TRBV2, the J call TRBJ1-1; 7 nucleotides align to TRBD1. The germline gives CDR1 SNHLY, CDR2 FYNNEI. The J segment lost 4 bases and the V segment lost 5 bases, leaving 1 base of the junction unmatched. This CDR3 contains 12 residues. CDR3 protein: CASSPGGTEAFF. The CDR3 coding sequence is TGTGCCAGCAGTCCAGGGGGCACTGAAGCTTTCTTT. The full variable domain, completed using reference TRBV2 and TRBJ1-1, is EPEVTQTPSHQVTQMGQEVILRCVPISNHLYFYWYRQILGQKVEFLVSFYNNEISEKSEIFDDQFSVERPDGSNFTLKIRSTKLEDSAMYFCASSPGGTEAFFGQGTRLTVV.

This clone was seen only once. The V and J genes are TRBV7-7 and TRBJ2-7; D possibly corresponds to TRBD2 (8 bases). Trimming stripped 8 bases from V and 5 bases from J, with 22 bases between. Germline lookup yields CDR1 SSHAT and CDR2 FNYEAQ (reference sequence). This CDR3 spans 15 amino acids. The CDR3 reads CASPRGGGGQNEQYF. The CDR3, as DNA: TGTGCCAGCCCCCGAGGGGGCGGGGGGCAGAACGAGCAGTACTTC.

V gene TRBV20-1 combines with J gene TRBJ1-2, with 8 bases aligning to TRBD1. CDR1 and CDR2 from the germline V gene are DFQATT and SNEGSKA (reference sequence). This CDR3 has 16 residues. The J segment lost 7 bases and the V segment lost 3 bases, leaving 16 bases of the junction unmatched. As DNA, the CDR3 is TGCAGTGCTAGTTCAGGGGGCGCGCGCGTCGGAGGTGGCTACACCTTC. Its protein product is CSASSGGARVGGGYTF.